This TCR beta chain was observed in a study of blood T cell repertoires in COVID-19. Study background: Samples of COVID-19 (acute and convalescent) were obtained from the United States, Italy and Spain. Sample material is recorded as cDNA or gDNA derived from T cells, B-cell-depleted T cells, or PBMCs.

Per the original methods: Using reference gene primer amplification, nucleated cell counts were estimated. TCRdb's copy holds only in-frame clones and misses some; the assay was immunoSEQ multiplex PCR. For V, J and clone size, that table is used; D and trimming come from the DNA. The sample contains 55,000 or so clones, 87% of which appear only once. Followed over time, Seattle patients had been enrolled while infection was active. From germline, CDR1 is SGHAT and CDR2 FQNNGV. The V and J ends lost 4 bases and 1 base, in that order; junction bases with no gene match: 7. The CDR3 is made up of 15 amino acids.

Material for sequencing was peripheral blood. The clonotype originates from a man aged 40-49 years with COVID-19, enrolled during active disease. The J gene is TRBJ2-7, the V gene TRBV11-2; TRBD1 matches at 7 bases. This CDR3 is CASSSTGRGSYEQYF. In nucleotides, the CDR3 is TGTGCCAGCAGCTCGACAGGGAGAGGATCCTACGAGCAGTACTTC.